These 17 T cell receptor beta chains originate from one sample sequenced in a study of Graves' ophthalmopathy and Graves' hyperthyroidism. Amplified TCR beta CDR3 regions were obtained using RNA transcripts as template. Second-round multiplex PCR followed a first-round RT-PCR using HTBI primers. TCRdb called the multiplex PCR reads again in MiXCR, with one record for every CDR3 protein. The data hold 660,000 or so distinct CDR3 sequences, with more than 40% observed a single time. The sequenced material came from peripheral blood. The receptors come from an adult man with Graves' ophthalmopathy.

This clonotype came up many times. The gene calls are TRBV7-2 and TRBJ2-2, with TRBD1 matching 10 bases. Germline V lookup: CDR1 SGHTA, CDR2 FQGNSA. V shed 4 bases and J 0 bases; nucleotides not matched to a gene: 5. The CDR3 consists of 17 residues. CDR3 sequence reads: CASSSRDRGANTGELFF. The CDR3, as DNA: TGTGCCAGCAGCTCCCGGGACAGGGGTGCGAACACCGGGGAGCTGTTTTTT.

This rearrangement joins TRBV7-2 to TRBJ2-7, with 10 bases fitting TRBD2. The V and J ends lost 5 bases and 2 bases, in that order; junction bases with no gene match: 12. Germline loops: CDR1 SGHTA, CDR2 FQGNSA. The CDR3 is 17 amino acids. For the CDR3, the DNA is TGTGCCAGCAGCCCACATCTAGCGGGGGCCGGAACCTACGAGCAGTACTTC. Protein: CASSPHLAGAGTYEQYF.

Ten or more counts support this clonotype. The rearrangement joins TRBV9 to TRBJ2-2, with D tentatively TRBD2 (5 bases). Trimming left V 0 bases short and J 7 bases short, with 10 bases between. The CDR3 contains 14 residues. From germline, CDR1 is SGDLS and CDR2 YYNGEE. The CDR3 DNA reads TGTGCCAGCAGCGTAGTGGTTGGAGGCGGGGAGCTGTTTTTT. This gives the protein CASSVVVGGGELFF.

The sample holds many counts of this clonotype. A read error may produce the germline difference seen at one junction end. CDR3 sequence reads: CASSERSGNTVYF. DNA of the CDR3: TGTGCCAGCAGTGAACGCTCTGGAAACACCGTATATTTT. J is TRBJ1-3 and V is TRBV2; D not certain. The CDR3 sequence is 13 residues long. CDR1 is SNHLY and CDR2 is FYNNEI in the germline V gene.

Of note for this clonotype: A much larger clone is a single base away; this may be a read error. Here the CDR3 omits its conserved ending phenylalanine or tryptophan, so a read error is the likely source. V gene TRBV5-6 combines with J gene TRBJ2-5; no firm D call. The germline CDR1 and CDR2 sequences are SGHDT and YYEEEE. The CDR3 contains 13 residues. Trimming left V 4 bases short and J 4 bases short, with 11 bases between. CDR3 coding DNA: TGTGCCAGCAGCCCCGCGACGGGAGAGACCCAGTACGTC. This encodes CASSPATGETQYV.

The chain recombines TRBV7-2 with TRBJ2-7; TRBD1 aligns across 10 bases. Per germline, CDR1 SGHTA and CDR2 FQGNSA. The trim removed 5 bases at V and 7 bases at J, leaving 11 bases unmatched. This CDR3 spans 15 amino acids. CDR3 protein: CASSQEDRGRKEQYF. As DNA, the CDR3 is TGTGCCAGCAGCCAAGAAGACAGGGGGCGCAAAGAGCAGTACTTC. Looking up the rest from reference TRBV7-2 and TRBJ2-7 gives the full variable domain: GAGVSQSPSNKVTEKGKDVELRCDPISGHTALYWYRQSLGQGLEFLIYFQGNSAPDKSGLPSDRFSAERTGGSVSTLTIQRTQQEDSAVYLCASSQEDRGRKEQYFGPGTRLTVT.

This clonotype was found many times. The chain has TRBV20-1 and TRBJ2-7; a possible D gene is TRBD2 (6 bases). Germline assignment: CDR1 DFQATT and CDR2 SNEGSKA (reference sequence). Trimming pared 5 bases from V and 0 bases from J, leaving 11 bases between. There are 13 residues in the CDR3. In DNA form, the CDR3 reads TGCAGTGCTCGGCGGGACGCCTCCTACGAGCAGTACTTC. Residues: CSARRDASYEQYF.

The V gene is TRBV12-3 or TRBV12-4, the J gene TRBJ2-7, with 8 bases lining up with TRBD1. The trim removed 3 bases at V and 8 bases at J, leaving 15 bases unmatched. This CDR3 comprises 16 residues. CDR3 bases: TGTGCCAGCAGTTTTCGTTCCGGACAGGGTGGTACGAAGCAGTACGTC. Its translation is CASSFRSGQGGTKQYV.

Many counts were recorded for this clonotype. The chain is built from TRBV19 and TRBJ1-5; D gene unclear. The germline V and J ends were trimmed by 9 bases and 0 bases, with 6 bases remaining between them. This CDR3 has 12 residues. CDR1 is LNHDA and CDR2 is SQIVND in the germline V gene (reference sequence). The CDR3 region is CASSYSNQPQHF. The CDR3 nucleotides read TGTGCCAGCAGCTATAGCAATCAGCCCCAGCATTTT.

This clonotype was seen once. The V call is TRBV29-1, the J call TRBJ2-7; 9 bases are shared with TRBD1. The CDR3 is 13 amino acids. Per the germline V gene, CDR1 is SQVTM and CDR2 is ANQGSEA. V shed 5 bases and J 3 bases; nucleotides not matched to a gene: 5. The chain's CDR3 is CSVRGTGFYEQYF. The DNA of the CDR3 is TGCAGCGTTAGGGGGACAGGGTTCTACGAGCAGTACTTC.

The CDR3 DNA is TGTGCCAGCAGTGGAGAGCTTAACGCCTACAATGAGCAGTTCTTC. Its protein product is CASSGELNAYNEQFF. The chain uses TRBV2 and TRBJ2-7; D is ambiguous. The tail of the sequence fits TRBJ2-1 better, so the J call may be wrong. The CDR3 spans 15 residues. The germline gives CDR1 SNHLY, CDR2 FYNNEI.

This clonotype was counted ten times or more. This chain links TRBV7-8 with TRBJ2-2; D is uncertain. Trimming stripped 5 bases from V and 8 bases from J, with 9 bases between. The CDR3 runs to 12 residues. The germline gives CDR1 SGHVS, CDR2 FQNEAQ. The CDR3 protein is CASSLRQGELFF. The CDR3 DNA follows: TGTGCCAGCAGCCTCCGTCAAGGGGAGCTGTTTTTT.

The chain has TRBV13 and TRBJ2-5, with 10 bases identical to TRBD2. This CDR3 has 15 amino acids. V lost 8 bases and J lost 1; bases outside the gene matches: 7. Germline loops: CDR1 PRHDT, CDR2 FYEKMQ (reference sequence). This CDR3 reads CASALSSGGQETQYF. The DNA of the CDR3 is TGTGCCAGCGCCCTTTCTAGCGGGGGCCAAGAGACCCAGTACTTC.

This clonotype was counted many times. The chain recombines TRBV7-3 with TRBJ1-3, with TRBD1 matching 8 bases. Trimming took 7 bases from V and 2 from J; bases not matched to a gene: 1. From germline, CDR1 is SGHTA and CDR2 FQGTGA. The CDR3 runs to 13 residues. The CDR3, as DNA: TGTGCCAGCACCAGGGGGCCTGGAAACACCATATATTTT. Translating it yields CASTRGPGNTIYF.

The V call is TRBV10-3, the J call TRBJ2-3, with D unclear. Germline V gene data show CDR1 as ENHRY and CDR2 as SYGVKD. CDR3 size: 12 residues. The V end was cut by 4 bases, the J end by 5 bases, with 7 bases between. CDR3 DNA sequence: TGTGCCATCAGTGTAATGAAAGATACGCAGTATTTT. It encodes CAISVMKDTQYF.

CDR3 DNA: TGTGCCAGCAGTGAGGGCGGGAGGGACAATGAGCAGTATTTT. Its translation: CASSEGGRDNEQYF. The chain links TRBV2 to TRBJ2-3; 9 bases align to TRBD2. V lost 3 bases and J lost 11; bases outside the gene matches: 9. Germline V CDR1 and CDR2: SNHLY, FYNNEI. The CDR3 loop spans 14 amino acids. The full variable domain, with the rest looked up from reference TRBV2 and TRBJ2-3, is EPEVTQTPSHQVTQMGQEVILRCVPISNHLYFYWYRQILGQKVEFLVSFYNNEISEKSEIFDDQFSVERPDGSNFTLKIRSTKLEDSAMYFCASSEGGRDNEQYFGPGTRLTVL.

This clonotype was seen only a few times. J is TRBJ1-2 and V is TRBV5-1, with 11 bases that match TRBD1. Looked up from germline, CDR1 is SGHRS and CDR2 is YFSETQ. J lost 8 bases, V lost 3 bases, and 9 bases had no gene match. CDR3 length: 15 residues. The CDR3 spells CASSSRTGGAGGYTF. CDR3 in DNA: TGCGCCAGCAGCTCCCGGACAGGGGGCGCAGGGGGCTACACCTTC.